The clone carrying this T cell receptor beta chain showed up just a few times. Its matching antigen is unknown. This specimen belongs to a study of blood T cells in healthy people across ages. Study at large: About one barcoded TCR beta cDNA was captured per two T cells. Findings of the study overall: Considered underestimates were the diversity estimates obtained from one million T cells.

With a J-beta primer mix and a sample-barcoded 5' primer, a second PCR ran 7 to 11 cycles. Every cDNA molecule carried a tag from a template-switch adaptor bearing 12 random nucleotides. In TCRdb, the 5' RACE reads were re-called with MiXCR into one record per CDR3 protein. This table holds 1.2 million to 1.5 million distinct CDR3 sequences, about 40% found once. V shed 3 bases and J shed 14 bases, with 17 bases lying between them. The germline V gene has CDR1 DFQATT and CDR2 SNEGSKA (reference sequence). This CDR3 has 13 residues. The rearrangement joins TRBV20-1 to TRBJ1-6, with D unresolved. The sample comprised blood. The TCR comes from a woman between 18 and 29 years old in good health. CDR3 region: CSASGEPSSTLHF. As DNA, the CDR3 is TGCAGTGCTAGCGGGGAGCCTTCATCAACCCTCCACTTT.